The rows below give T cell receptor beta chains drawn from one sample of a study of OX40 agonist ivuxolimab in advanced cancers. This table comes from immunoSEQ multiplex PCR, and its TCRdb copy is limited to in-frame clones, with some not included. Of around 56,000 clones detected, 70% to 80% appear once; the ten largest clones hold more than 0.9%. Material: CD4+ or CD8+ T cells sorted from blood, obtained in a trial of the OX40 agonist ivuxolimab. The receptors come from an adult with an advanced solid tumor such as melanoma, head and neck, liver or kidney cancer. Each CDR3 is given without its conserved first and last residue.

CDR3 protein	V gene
ASSSQGDQPQH	TRBV6-1
ASIMGVSTFNTEAF	TRBV7-9
ASSPAGTSIPSYNEQF	TRBV9
ASSLYAGIETQY	TRBV27
ASSLLLGQGSEQY	TRBV11-2
ASSLRGNTEAF	TRBV11-3
ASSVVGGDYGYT	TRBV9
AWSVTDGNTIY	TRBV30
ASSRATGDREQY	TRBV7-2
ASSEQAGGTEAF	TRBV6-1
ASSLFGRGGKETQY	TRBV7-9
ASMSAGAQDTQY	TRBV6-5
ASSRSTGGSPYEQY	TRBV4-1
ASSQDLGTSGREYVPYEQY	TRBV4-1
ASSSGDGNQPQH	TRBV7-9
ASSPLGPATEAF	TRBV7-2
ASSNSGSSYNEQF	TRBV5-1
ATALQGSGANVLT	TRBV15
ASSYLGKETQY	TRBV6-5
ASSPRNEQF	TRBV18
ASSLGPLASGSPATQY	TRBV28
ASRYQWTSTDTQY	TRBV2
ASSIDTGMETEAF	TRBV19
ARDGTGTNEQF	TRBV6-4
ASSWGHKDNSPLH	TRBV5-4
ASSQLRGDYEQY	TRBV4-2
ASSHIRGRDCYGYT	TRBV23-1
ASSQGASGYT	TRBV18
ASSLYPPGTPNGNEKLF	TRBV5-1
ASSLQHGLLGGYT	TRBV5-6
ASSLLRGAGETQY	TRBV6-6
AISEGAAGTEAF	TRBV10-3
ASGFGGIPGLAGGPVYEQF	TRBV12-5